Listed below are T cell receptor beta chains from one sample, sequenced in a study of blood T cell repertoires in COVID-19. The assay was immunoSEQ multiplex PCR, and TCRdb's table has in-frame clones only and misses some. The sample consists of 250,000 to 300,000 clones, approximately 83% of them appearing once. The sequenced sample consisted of PBMCs or T cells enriched from blood (not recorded which). These receptors originate from a woman in her forties or fifties who had recovered from COVID-19. The CDR3 runs from the conserved cysteine through the conserved F or W. A D gene is named only where the DNA matches it firmly. The size field is filled for only some rows; it gives once, few, many or a size class.

J gene	D gene	V gene	clone size	CDR3 protein	CDR3 DNA
TRBJ2-7	-	TRBV7-9	-	CASSREVGEQYF	TGTGCCAGCAGCCGGGAAGTAGGCGAGCAGTACTTC
TRBJ2-1	-	TRBV4-2	-	CASSRGGGSSYNEQFF	TGTGCCAGCAGCCGGGGAGGGGGGAGCTCCTACAATGAGCAGTTCTTC
TRBJ1-1	-	TRBV7-3	-	CASSSQNGAEAFF	TGTGCCAGCAGCTCCCAGAACGGGGCTGAAGCTTTCTTT
TRBJ2-2	TRBD1	TRBV19	-	CASTGQGATGELFF	TGTGCCAGTACTGGACAGGGGGCCACCGGGGAGCTGTTTTTT
TRBJ1-4	TRBD1	TRBV3-1/TRBV3-2	-	CASSQDNSRGRKLFF	TGTGCCAGCAGCCAAGATAATAGCAGGGGGCGAAAACTGTTTTTT
TRBJ1-6	-	TRBV19	-	CASSISGDNSPLHF	TGTGCCAGTAGTATTTCAGGGGATAATTCACCCCTCCACTTT
TRBJ2-1	-	TRBV29-1	-	CRAMNYQGNEQFF	TGCAGAGCGATGAATTACCAGGGAAATGAGCAGTTCTTC
TRBJ2-2	TRBD2	TRBV3-1/TRBV3-2	-	CASSWTSGVNTGELFF	TGTGCCAGCAGCTGGACTAGCGGGGTTAACACCGGGGAGCTGTTTTTT
TRBJ1-5	TRBD1	TRBV2	once	CASSTDRGRQPQHF	TGTGCCAGCAGTACCGACAGGGGGCGTCAGCCCCAGCATTTT
TRBJ2-2	TRBD2	TRBV28	-	CASSFPGTRAGELFF	TGTGCCAGCAGTTTTCCCGGGACTAGGGCCGGGGAGCTGTTTTTT
TRBJ2-1	TRBD1	TRBV7-9	few	CASTPKSPRGQVIYNEQFF	TGTGCCAGCACCCCAAAGTCCCCTCGGGGACAGGTAATCTACAATGAGCAGTTCTTC
TRBJ2-7	-	TRBV11-2	few	CASSKTGSRYEQYF	TGTGCCAGCAGCAAAACCGGGAGCCGCTACGAGCAGTACTTC
TRBJ2-7	-	TRBV12-3/TRBV12-4	-	CASSGHNSPQQYF	TGTGCCAGCAGTGGACACAACAGTCCCCAGCAGTACTTC
TRBJ2-1	TRBD2	TRBV30	-	CAWSALLAEGEQFF	TGTGCCTGGAGTGCCTTACTAGCGGAGGGTGAGCAGTTCTTC
TRBJ2-7	-	TRBV27	-	CASRLSVQAAGEQYF	TGTGCCAGCAGGTTATCGGTACAAGCCGCGGGGGAGCAGTACTTC
TRBJ2-5	TRBD1	TRBV24-1	-	CATSDPGTGGETQYF	TGTGCCACCAGTGATCCCGGGACAGGGGGAGAGACCCAGTACTTC
TRBJ2-7	-	TRBV28	-	CASSLLAEQYF	TGTGCCAGCAGCCTACTAGCCGAGCAGTACTTC
TRBJ2-5	TRBD1	TRBV5-6	-	CASSLQGNQETQYF	TGTGCCAGCAGCCTACAGGGGAACCAAGAGACCCAGTACTTC
TRBJ2-1	TRBD2	TRBV3-1/TRBV3-2	-	CASSQYPSSGSSYNEQFF	TGTGCCAGCAGCCAATATCCGTCTAGCGGGAGCTCCTACAATGAGCAGTTCTTC
TRBJ1-2	-	TRBV30	-	CAWSSRGGYYGYTF	TGTGCCTGGAGTAGTAGAGGGGGATACTATGGCTACACCTTC
TRBJ1-2	TRBD1	TRBV6-5	-	CASSYDLGTGEAGYTF	TGTGCCAGCAGTTACGACCTGGGGACAGGGGAGGCTGGCTACACCTTC
TRBJ2-5	-	TRBV5-1	-	CASSFSREETQYF	TGCGCCAGCAGCTTTTCCAGGGAAGAGACCCAGTACTTC
TRBJ1-2	-	TRBV7-9	-	CASSLSGGYGYTF	TGTGCCAGCAGCTTAAGTGGCGGCTATGGCTACACCTTC
TRBJ2-5	TRBD1	TRBV28	-	CASSLDRGLLQETQYF	TGTGCCAGCAGTTTAGACAGGGGGCTCCTCCAAGAGACCCAGTACTTC
TRBJ2-5	TRBD1	TRBV5-4	once	CAGRQGSQETQYF	TGTGCCGGCCGACAGGGGAGCCAAGAGACCCAGTACTTC
TRBJ2-7	TRBD2	TRBV10-3	-	CAISEVGLETSGIAPDEQYF	TGTGCCATCAGTGAGGTCGGTTTAGAGACTAGCGGGATAGCCCCCGACGAGCAGTACTTC
TRBJ1-5	-	TRBV2	-	CASSDGRSRGNQPQHF	TGTGCCAGCAGTGACGGCAGGTCGAGGGGCAATCAGCCCCAGCATTTT
TRBJ2-7	TRBD1	TRBV5-4	-	CASSSQGQPYEQYF	TGTGCCAGCAGCTCCCAGGGACAGCCTTACGAGCAGTACTTC
TRBJ1-2	-	TRBV4-2	-	CASSQETGGGYTF	TGTGCCAGCAGCCAAGAGACAGGAGGTGGCTACACCTTC
TRBJ2-7	TRBD2	TRBV5-1	few	CASSFASGSYYEQYF	TGCGCCAGCAGCTTCGCTAGCGGGAGTTACTACGAGCAGTACTTC
TRBJ1-2	-	TRBV12-3/TRBV12-4	-	CASSLGQVYGYTF	TGTGCCAGCAGTTTAGGACAGGTCTATGGCTACACCTTC
TRBJ2-2	TRBD1	TRBV19	-	CASSTGQGSTGELFF	TGTGCCAGTAGTACGGGACAGGGTTCGACCGGGGAGCTGTTTTTT
TRBJ1-1	-	TRBV28	-	CASSAPGLEAFF	TGTGCCAGCAGTGCTCCGGGACTTGAAGCTTTCTTT
TRBJ2-7	TRBD1	TRBV11-2	-	CASSGVRQGYEQYF	TGTGCCAGCTCTGGCGTTAGACAGGGGTACGAGCAGTACTTC
TRBJ1-5	-	TRBV7-8	-	CASSLETIYSNQPQHF	TGTGCCAGCAGCTTAGAGACAATCTATAGCAATCAGCCCCAGCATTTT
TRBJ1-2	TRBD1	TRBV7-2	-	CASSTRTGSNYGYTF	TGTGCCAGCAGCACCCGGACAGGGTCTAACTATGGCTACACCTTC
TRBJ1-2	-	TRBV28	-	CASSLPQGTYGYTF	TGTGCCAGCAGTCTACCACAGGGTACCTATGGCTACACCTTC
TRBJ2-1	-	TRBV28	-	CASSLYGLNEQFF	TGTGCCAGCAGTTTATACGGACTCAATGAGCAGTTCTTC
TRBJ2-7	-	TRBV28	-	CASSSPFGATYEQYF	TGTGCCAGCAGTTCCCCTTTTGGGGCCACCTACGAGCAGTACTTC
TRBJ2-7	TRBD2	TRBV5-4	-	CASSLAGGSSYEQYF	TGTGCCAGCAGCTTGGCGGGCGGGAGCTCCTACGAGCAGTACTTC
TRBJ2-3	TRBD2	TRBV7-8	-	CASSLLASGRAFSISTDTQYF	TGTGCCAGCAGTCTTTTGGCTAGCGGGAGGGCTTTTAGTATTAGCACAGATACGCAGTATTTT
TRBJ2-1	-	TRBV11-2	many	CASSLSWSNEQFF	TGTGCCAGCAGCTTGAGTTGGTCCAATGAGCAGTTCTTC
TRBJ1-4	TRBD1	TRBV5-1	-	CASSLQGANEKLFF	TGCGCCAGCAGCTTACAGGGGGCTAATGAAAAACTGTTTTTT
TRBJ2-7	TRBD2	TRBV10-3	few	CAISDPSGKRVYEQYF	TGTGCCATCAGTGACCCTAGCGGGAAGAGGGTCTACGAGCAGTACTTC
TRBJ2-7	TRBD2	TRBV7-8	-	CASSPRLAGSPYEQYF	TGTGCCAGCAGCCCAAGACTAGCGGGGTCTCCCTACGAGCAGTACTTC